This T cell receptor beta chain was observed in a study of shared clonotypes between healthy human individuals. Notes on the study in general: In having few donors, the study represented limited genetic and exposure-history diversity. Rarefaction demonstrated incomplete sorted-subset sequencing despite large depth.

To note about this clone: As yet, its antigen is unknown.

The CDR3 consists of 15 residues. The germline V gene has CDR1 MNHNY and CDR2 SVGAGI (reference sequence). Trimming pared 0 bases from V and 1 base from J, leaving 9 bases between. The study ran the assay at deep level. Using immunoSEQ multiplex PCR, the repertoire was profiled, and TCRdb retains in-frame clones only, with some absent. Of just over 2,000,000 clones detected, roughly 94% appear once; the ten largest clones hold 0.13%. The sample taken for sequencing was naive CD4+ T cells sorted from blood. Described subset: CD45RA+ positively selected. The chain is built from TRBV6-6 and TRBJ1-1; D unclear. This clonotype originated in a man younger than 30 in good health. This CDR3 reads CASSYSMSQNTEAFF. In nucleotides, the CDR3 is TGTGCCAGCAGTTACTCGATGAGTCAGAACACTGAAGCTTTCTTT.